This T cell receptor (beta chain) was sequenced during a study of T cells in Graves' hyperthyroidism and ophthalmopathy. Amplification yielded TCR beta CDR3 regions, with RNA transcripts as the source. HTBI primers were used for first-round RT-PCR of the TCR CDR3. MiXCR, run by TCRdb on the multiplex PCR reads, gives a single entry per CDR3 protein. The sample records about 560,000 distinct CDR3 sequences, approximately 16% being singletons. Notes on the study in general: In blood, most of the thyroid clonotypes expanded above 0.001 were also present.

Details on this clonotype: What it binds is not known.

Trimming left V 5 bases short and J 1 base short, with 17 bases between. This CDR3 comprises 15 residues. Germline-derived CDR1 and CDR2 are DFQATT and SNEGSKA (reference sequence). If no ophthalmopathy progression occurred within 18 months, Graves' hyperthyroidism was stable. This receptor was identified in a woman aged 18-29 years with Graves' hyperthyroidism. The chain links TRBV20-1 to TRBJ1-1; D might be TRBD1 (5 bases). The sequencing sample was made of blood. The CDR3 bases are TGCAGTGCTCCACGAGTTGGGGCGGAGAACACTGAAGCTTTCTTT. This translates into CSAPRVGAENTEAFF.